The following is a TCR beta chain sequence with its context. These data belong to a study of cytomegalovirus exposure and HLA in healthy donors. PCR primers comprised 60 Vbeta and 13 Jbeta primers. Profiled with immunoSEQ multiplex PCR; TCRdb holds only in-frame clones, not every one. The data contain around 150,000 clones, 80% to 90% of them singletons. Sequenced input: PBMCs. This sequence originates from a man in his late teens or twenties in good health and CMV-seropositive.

The CDR3 sequence is CASSLSGSGGPMGETQYF. In DNA form, the CDR3 reads TGCGCCAGCAGCTTGTCGGGTAGCGGGGGGCCGATGGGAGAGACCCAGTACTTC. The chain links TRBV5-1 to TRBJ2-5; 10 bases map to TRBD2. CDR3 size: 18 residues. J lost 4 bases, V lost 1 base, and 13 bases had no gene match. The germline V gene has CDR1 SGHRS and CDR2 YFSETQ.